These 30 T cell receptor beta chains came from one sample sequenced in a study of T cells after yellow fever vaccination. TCRdb ran MiXCR on the 5' RACE reads and lists one entry per CDR3 protein. The top ten hold just under 3% of the sample, which has about 150,000 distinct CDR3 sequences, roughly 6.4% seen once. The material was CD4+ T cells sorted from PBMCs, obtained on the day of the first yellow fever vaccination. The receptor set was obtained from a man between 18 and 35 years old who received the YFV17D yellow fever vaccine.

This clonotype was seen a few times. The CDR3, as DNA: TGTGCCTGGAGTGAGCCAGGGGCCAATTCACCCCTCCACTTT. Translating it yields CAWSEPGANSPLHF. The rearrangement uses TRBV30 and TRBJ1-6, with a tentative D call TRBD1 (6 bases). Germline values: CDR1 GTSNPN, CDR2 SVGIG (reference sequence). Trimming cost V 1 base and J 7 bases, with 11 bases left between them. The CDR3 is made up of 14 amino acids.

The chain employs TRBV7-2 and TRBJ1-2, with a weak D call TRBD1 (5 bases). Germline V CDR1 and CDR2: SGHTA, FQGNSA. V was shortened by 2 bases and J by 8 bases, with 15 bases between the two germline ends. The CDR3 extends over 14 amino acids. The CDR3 spells CASSLQVGPRGYTF. The CDR3 nucleotides are TGTGCCAGCAGCTTACAAGTGGGGCCGAGGGGCTACACCTTC.

This clonotype came up many times. V usage is TRBV29-1 and J usage is TRBJ1-1; D not certain. The V gene's germline CDR1 is SQVTM and CDR2 ANQGSEA. This CDR3 spans 8 amino acids. Trimming took 4 bases from V and 8 from J, leaving 2 bases between them. The CDR3 DNA follows: TGCAGCGTTGCCGAAGCTTTCTTT. Its protein is CSVAEAFF.

This clonotype was observed a handful of times. In nucleotides, the CDR3 is TGTGCCAGCAGTCGGGCAGGGAACACCGGGGAGCTGTTTTTT. Its protein product is CASSRAGNTGELFF. The rearrangement uses TRBV6-4 and TRBJ2-2; D unclear. CDR3 length: 14 amino acids. Germline V gene data show CDR1 as MRHNA and CDR2 as SNTAGT. Between the trimmed V and J ends, which lost 5 bases and 1 base, there was a span of 8 bases.

In this sample, this clonotype turned up a few times. This rearrangement joins TRBV5-1 to TRBJ2-7, with 9 bases lining up with TRBD2. After removal of 0 bases from V and 3 bases from J, the junction contained 7 bases not matched to a gene. The CDR3 sequence is 16 residues long. Germline-derived CDR1 and CDR2 are SGHRS and YFSETQ. The CDR3 sequence is CASSLVMPSGVYEQYF. The CDR3 nucleotides read TGCGCCAGCAGCTTGGTCATGCCTAGCGGGGTCTACGAGCAGTACTTC.

This clonotype was observed many times. The CDR3 reads CASSRSGTEYGYTF. For the CDR3, the DNA is TGTGCCAGCAGTAGATCCGGGACAGAATATGGCTACACCTTC. The genes are TRBV27 and TRBJ1-2, with TRBD1 matching 7 bases. In germline, CDR1 is MNHEY, CDR2 SMNVEV (reference sequence). The CDR3 totals 14 residues. The V gene end was trimmed by 5 bases and the J gene end by 5 bases; junction bases not matched to a gene: 8.

This clonotype appeared many times. The chain uses TRBV7-2 and TRBJ2-1; D is ambiguous. The CDR3 has 13 amino acids. From germline, CDR1 is SGHTA and CDR2 FQGNSA. Trimming removed 0 bases from V and 6 bases from J, with 6 bases in between. The CDR3 coding sequence is TGTGCCAGCAGCTTAGCTGTTCCCAATGAGCAGTTCTTC. This sequence encodes CASSLAVPNEQFF.

The sample holds a few counts of this clonotype. V is TRBV5-1 and J is TRBJ1-1, with D unresolved. In germline, CDR1 is SGHRS, CDR2 YFSETQ. The CDR3 extends over 15 amino acids. V gave up 0 bases and J gave up 0 bases, with 9 bases separating them. CDR3 DNA sequence: TGCGCCAGCAGCTTGGGTGGGAGGATGAACACTGAAGCTTTCTTT. Translation gives CASSLGGRMNTEAFF.

This clonotype came up many times. The chain is built from TRBV19 and TRBJ2-1; D is unclear. The length of the CDR3 is 11 residues. CDR1 is LNHDA, CDR2 SQIVND, per germline (reference sequence). Deletions cut 3 bases from V and 8 bases from J, with 5 bases between. The CDR3 spells CASSIVDEQFF. CDR3 DNA sequence: TGTGCCAGTAGTATCGTGGATGAGCAGTTCTTC.

This clonotype came up a few times. The chain joins TRBV7-2 to TRBJ2-5, with 10 bases aligning to TRBD2. The V gene end was trimmed by 5 bases and the J gene end by 5 bases; junction bases not matched to a gene: 5. The CDR3 extends over 14 amino acids. Germline V gene sequence: CDR1 SGHTA, CDR2 FQGNSA. The CDR3: CASSQTSGVETQYF. In DNA, the CDR3 is TGTGCCAGCAGCCAAACTAGCGGGGTTGAGACCCAGTACTTC.

This clonotype was recorded many times. V gene TRBV7-2 combines with J gene TRBJ2-1, with 13 bases identical to TRBD2. Germline CDR1 reads SGHTA; CDR2 reads FQGNSA. The CDR3 covers 16 residues. Unmatched junction bases numbered 9, after V lost 0 bases and J lost 13 bases. The DNA of the CDR3 is TGTGCCAGCAGCTTAGCCGGGACTAGCGGGGCCCTCGGACAGTTCTTC. It codes for CASSLAGTSGALGQFF.

This clonotype was seen ten or more times. The gene calls are TRBV5-1 and TRBJ2-3, with 7 bases lining up with TRBD1. There are 14 residues in the CDR3. J gave up 4 bases and V 0 bases, and 2 bases lay outside the gene matches. Germline CDR1 and CDR2: SGHRS and YFSETQ. CDR3 in amino acids: CASSLEGAADTQYF. CDR3 sequence (DNA): TGCGCCAGCAGCTTGGAGGGGGCCGCAGATACGCAGTATTTT.

This clonotype has a count of ten or more. The genes are TRBV11-2 and TRBJ2-5; D may correspond to TRBD1 or TRBD2 (5 bases each). Trimming took 8 bases from V and 1 from J, leaving 5 bases between them. This CDR3 comprises 11 residues. Per the germline V gene, CDR1 is SGHAT and CDR2 is FQNNGV. The CDR3 loop reads CASGTQETQYF. The CDR3 nucleotides read TGTGCCAGCGGGACCCAAGAGACCCAGTACTTC. Complete variable domain (other parts from reference TRBV11-2 and TRBJ2-5): EAGVAQSPRYKIIEKRQSVAFWCNPISGHATLYWYQQILGQGPKLLIQFQNNGVVDDSQLPKDRFSAERLKGVDSTLKIQPAKLEDSAVYLCASGTQETQYFGPGTRLLVL.

This chain connects TRBV20-1 to TRBJ1-4; tentatively, D is TRBD1 (6 bases). Trimming took 8 bases from V and 0 from J, leaving 13 bases between them. This CDR3 comprises 14 residues. Germline CDR1 DFQATT, CDR2 SNEGSKA (reference sequence). CDR3 sequence reads: CSYRVPATNEKLFF. For the CDR3, the DNA is TGCAGTTACAGGGTCCCAGCAACTAATGAAAAACTGTTTTTT.

Many counts were recorded for this clonotype. This chain joins TRBV12-3 or TRBV12-4 and TRBJ1-6, with 7 bases aligning to TRBD1. This CDR3 is built from 14 residues. The ends lost 7 bases at V and 12 bases at J; junction bases unmatched: 12. CDR3 residues: CASTLRQGNIPLHF. In nucleotides, the CDR3 is TGTGCCAGCACCCTCCGACAGGGAAATATACCCCTCCACTTT.

This clonotype was detected many times. The chain joins TRBV10-3 to TRBJ1-2, with TRBD1 matching 9 bases. Trimming took 4 bases from V and 5 from J; bases not matched to a gene: 8. Germline V gives CDR1 ENHRY, CDR2 SYGVKD. The CDR3 extends over 15 amino acids. The CDR3 is CAISADPGTGYGYTF. The CDR3 coding sequence is TGTGCCATCAGTGCAGATCCCGGGACAGGGTATGGCTACACCTTC.

The chain carries TRBV6-4 and TRBJ1-1, with TRBD1 as a possible D gene (6 bases). Germline assignment: CDR1 MRHNA and CDR2 SNTAGT. The CDR3 loop spans 14 amino acids. The chain's CDR3 is CARWGALLNTEAFF. CDR3 sequence (DNA): TGTGCTAGGTGGGGGGCGCTTCTCAACACTGAAGCTTTCTTT.

This clonotype was counted ten times or more. The CDR3 here is CASSAGQGPADGYGYTF. In DNA, the CDR3 is TGTGCCAGCAGCGCGGGACAGGGGCCCGCTGATGGCTATGGCTACACCTTC. The V call is TRBV7-2, the J call TRBJ1-2; 10 positions agree with TRBD1. Germline assignment: CDR1 SGHTA and CDR2 FQGNSA. V lost 5 bases and J lost 4; bases outside the gene matches: 13. The CDR3 loop spans 17 amino acids.

The chain is built from TRBV5-1 and TRBJ2-7, with 9 bases matching TRBD1. Germline-derived CDR1 and CDR2 are SGHRS and YFSETQ. The V gene end was trimmed by 3 bases and the J gene end by 1 base; junction bases not matched to a gene: 8. The CDR3 sequence is 16 residues long. CDR3 DNA sequence: TGCGCCAGCAGCTCCTTTTCCGGGACAGGGTCCTACGAGCAGTACTTC. Encoded protein: CASSSFSGTGSYEQYF.

At least ten counts were recorded for this clonotype. The chain combines TRBV7-8 with TRBJ1-2; D gene ambiguous. CDR1 SGHVS and CDR2 FQNEAQ come from the germline V gene. This CDR3 has 15 residues. Trimming removed 5 bases from V and 7 bases from J, with 20 bases in between. CDR3 region: CASSERQTGIGGYTF. Written as DNA, the CDR3 is TGTGCCAGCAGCGAGCGCCAGACGGGAATCGGTGGCTACACCTTC. The entire variable domain, with the rest obtained from reference TRBV7-8 and TRBJ1-2, is as follows: GAGVSQSPRYKVAKRGQDVALRCDPISGHVSLFWYQQALGQGPEFLTYFQNEAQLDKSGLPSDRFFAERPEGSVSTLKIQRTQQEDSAVYLCASSERQTGIGGYTFGSGTRLTVV.

This clonotype has a count of ten or more. V usage is TRBV7-2 and J usage is TRBJ1-2; D perhaps matches TRBD1 (5 bases). Germline V gives CDR1 SGHTA, CDR2 FQGNSA. V was pared by 6 bases and J by 1 base, with 21 bases between. This CDR3 is built from 17 residues. CDR3 in amino acids: CASSREGSLDSNYGYTF. The CDR3 DNA follows: TGTGCCAGCAGTAGAGAGGGGAGCCTAGACAGTAACTATGGCTACACCTTC. The variable domain in full, with the rest retrieved from reference TRBV7-2 and TRBJ1-2, is GAGVSQSPSNKVTEKGKDVELRCDPISGHTALYWYRQSLGQGLEFLIYFQGNSAPDKSGLPSDRFSAERTGGSVSTLTIQRTQQEDSAVYLCASSREGSLDSNYGYTFGSGTRLTVV.

This chain connects TRBV5-8 to TRBJ1-2; no clear D. From germline, CDR1 is SGHTS and CDR2 YDEGEE. The CDR3 sequence is 16 residues long. With 0 bases removed from V and 7 bases from J, the gap between germline ends came to 19 bases. The CDR3 DNA is TGTGCCAGCAGCTTGGCCTACGCCCCGGCACTCGGTGGCTACACCTTC. Encoded protein: CASSLAYAPALGGYTF.

The V call is TRBV5-1, the J call TRBJ2-1; TRBD2 agrees at 8 bases. The CDR3 is 14 residues long. After removal of 2 bases from V and 5 bases from J, the junction contained 3 bases not matched to a gene. Germline V gene sequence: CDR1 SGHRS, CDR2 YFSETQ. The CDR3 DNA reads as TGCGCCAGCAGCTTTTACGGGGGGGACAATGAGCAGTTCTTC. This codes for CASSFYGGDNEQFF.

The V call is TRBV7-2, the J call TRBJ2-7; no clear D gene. This CDR3 is 17 amino acids long. The V end lost 5 bases, the J end lost 0 bases, and 20 bases lay between the germline ends. The germline V gene has CDR1 SGHTA and CDR2 FQGNSA. The CDR3 coding sequence is TGTGCCAGCAGCACCTACCCTCTGGCGGACCCCTCCTACGAGCAGTACTTC. This encodes CASSTYPLADPSYEQYF.

CDR3 in DNA: TGTGCCAGCAGAGCAGGGGGCGCGGGGGAAGAGACCCAGTACTTC. Encoded protein: CASRAGGAGEETQYF. The chain uses TRBV28 and TRBJ2-5; perhaps TRBD1 as D (8 bases). CDR1 MDHEN and CDR2 SYDVKM come from the germline V gene. This CDR3 region has 15 residues. The V and J ends lost 6 bases and 3 bases respectively, with 17 bases between them.

This clonotype was found many times. V usage is TRBV5-1 and J usage is TRBJ2-5; 7 nucleotides match TRBD2. V lost 5 bases, J lost 5 bases, and 15 bases stayed unmatched. Germline V gives CDR1 SGHRS, CDR2 YFSETQ. The length of the CDR3 is 16 residues. The DNA of the CDR3 is TGCGCCAGCAGTCTCACCGGGACTACTTTGAGGGAGACCCAGTACTTC. Its protein product is CASSLTGTTLRETQYF. Full variable domain (rest looked up from reference TRBV5-1 and TRBJ2-5): KAGVTQTPRYLIKTRGQQVTLSCSPISGHRSVSWYQQTPGQGLQFLFEYFSETQRNKGNFPGRFSGRQFSNSRSEMNVSTLELGDSALYLCASSLTGTTLRETQYFGPGTRLLVL.

This clonotype was picked up a small number of times. This CDR3 reads CSAGGAGDSNQPQHF. The CDR3 coding sequence is TGCAGTGCTGGGGGGGCAGGCGATAGCAATCAGCCCCAGCATTTT. This rearrangement joins TRBV20-1 to TRBJ1-5; tentatively, D is TRBD1 (6 bases). CDR1 and CDR2 (germline): DFQATT, SNEGSKA (reference sequence). V shed 5 bases and J shed 0 bases, with 14 bases lying between them. The CDR3 runs 15 residues.

This clonotype was seen repeatedly, ten times or more. The rearrangement links TRBV5-1 to TRBJ2-6; D gene unclear. CDR3 length: 18 amino acids. V was cut by 0 bases and J by 0 bases, with 13 bases left in between. Germline CDR1 and CDR2: SGHRS and YFSETQ. CDR3 residues: CASSLARTMSSGANVLTF. CDR3 sequence (DNA): TGCGCCAGCAGCTTGGCACGGACGATGAGCTCTGGGGCCAACGTCCTGACTTTC. Looking up the rest from reference TRBV5-1 and TRBJ2-6 gives the full variable domain: KAGVTQTPRYLIKTRGQQVTLSCSPISGHRSVSWYQQTPGQGLQFLFEYFSETQRNKGNFPGRFSGRQFSNSRSEMNVSTLELGDSALYLCASSLARTMSSGANVLTFGAGSRLTVL.

This clonotype appeared many times. The V call is TRBV6-1, the J call TRBJ2-7, with no clear D. This CDR3 region has 13 residues. Germline V lookup: CDR1 MNHNS, CDR2 SASEGT. V was trimmed by 6 bases and J by 2 bases, leaving 11 bases between them. CDR3 sequence reads: CASRETVTYEQYV. The CDR3 DNA follows: TGTGCCAGCAGGGAGACGGTCACCTACGAGCAGTACGTC.

Only a few counts were recorded for this clonotype. This chain connects TRBV5-4 to TRBJ1-2; TRBD1 might be the D (6 bases). Trimming took 3 bases from V and 6 from J, leaving 12 bases between them. The CDR3 spans 13 residues. Germline assignment: CDR1 SGHNT and CDR2 YYREEE (reference sequence). CDR3 residues: CASSSSNRDGYTF. DNA of the CDR3: TGTGCCAGCAGCTCGAGTAACAGGGATGGCTACACCTTC.